This TCR beta chain stems from a study of CD8+ T cells in alopecia areata. Study at large: Treatment comprised oral tofacitinib, 5 to 10 mg twice daily, in treated patients. Scoring of treated patients' severity used the percentage of affected scalp area.

Comments on this clone: Its antigen remains unidentified.

Study results and limitations: Scalp clonality decreased significantly with tofacitinib, and so did expanded CD8+ clones among the top 100.

Investigators isolated RNA and reverse transcribed it into cDNA to act as the sequencing template. TCRdb's copy holds only in-frame clones and misses some; the assay was immunoSEQ multiplex PCR. This sample has over 250,000 clones, with roughly 60% found just once. Treatment indicated: oral pan-JAK inhibitor, 5-10 mg twice daily. V shed 6 bases and J shed 3 bases, with 11 bases lying between them. Looked up from germline, CDR1 is MNHNS and CDR2 is SASEGT. The CDR3 is 13 amino acids. The sample here was CD4+ T cells sorted from blood, taken at approximately week 51, from a patient treated with tofacitinib. This receptor was taken from a human donor with alopecia areata. This chain connects TRBV6-1 to TRBJ1-1; D is unresolved. The CDR3 protein is CASSPWSDTEAFF. The CDR3 DNA reads TGTGCCAGCAGCCCCTGGAGTGACACTGAAGCTTTCTTT.